The clone carrying this TCR beta chain was observed many times. This sample was included in a study of T-cell reconstitution after alpha-beta-depleted transplantation in children. The CDR3 is made up of 16 amino acids. Germline loops: CDR1 SGHTA, CDR2 FQGNSA. The V and J ends lost 4 bases and 4 bases, in that order; junction bases with no gene match: 9. For TCRbeta, the library was prepared with unique molecular identifiers. TCRdb re-analysed the PCR reads in MiXCR, keeping a single row per CDR3 protein. The top ten clones hold 8% to 9.5% of a sample with about 110,000 distinct CDR3 sequences, 10% of them seen once.

V usage is TRBV7-2 and J usage is TRBJ2-5; 10 bases agree with TRBD2. The sequenced sample was PBMCs from the stem cell graft donor, obtained from the stem cell graft. The origin of this receptor is a human donor who donated a stem cell graft to a child with acute lymphoblastic leukemia. In DNA, the CDR3 is TGTGCCAGCAGCTCCCCCGGGACTAGCGATCGAGAGACCCAGTACTTC. Translating gives CASSSPGTSDRETQYF.